Shown below are 13 T cell receptor beta chains from a single sample sequenced in a study of beta chain features in type 1 diabetes. TCRB transcripts that were expressed got sequenced, as all of the isolated RNA had been reverse transcribed. Produced via immunoSEQ multiplex PCR; TCRdb's table is partial and in-frame only. Of about 650,000 clones listed, over 10% are singletons. Broader study findings: A moderate, significant TCRB CDR3 shortening appeared in type 1 diabetes across four CD4+ subsets.

No antigen is known for these receptors. Source material: naive CD4+ T cells from blood. These TCRs come from a man aged 30 to 45 with type 1 diabetes.

The chain uses TRBV29-1 and TRBJ1-1; 10 bases are shared with TRBD1. J lost 4 bases, V lost 0 bases, and 2 bases had no gene match. The CDR3 has 14 amino acids. Germline V gene sequence: CDR1 SQVTM, CDR2 ANQGSEA. Written as DNA, the CDR3 is TGCAGCGTTGAAGAATGGGACAGGGGCACTGAAGCTTTCTTT. It encodes CSVEEWDRGTEAFF.

This clone was recorded a few times. The chain links TRBV10-3 to TRBJ2-6; a weak D match, TRBD2 (6 bases). CDR3 length equals 17 residues. Per the germline V gene, CDR1 is ENHRY and CDR2 is SYGVKD. The V end was cut by 4 bases, the J end by 0 bases, with 13 bases between. The CDR3 sequence is CAISAGTGSSGANVLTF. DNA for the CDR3: TGTGCCATCAGTGCCGGGACCGGGAGCTCTGGGGCCAACGTCCTGACTTTC.

This clone has more than one count but fewer than ten. The rearrangement uses TRBV29-1 and TRBJ2-5; D is tentatively TRBD1 or TRBD2 (5 bases each). V was shortened by 6 bases and J by 5 bases, with 10 bases between the two germline ends. The CDR3 length is 11 residues. Germline assignment: CDR1 SQVTM and CDR2 ANQGSEA. The CDR3 sequence is CSVGTRETQYF. The CDR3 DNA sequence: TGCAGCGTCGGGACCCGTGAGACCCAGTACTTC.

This chain links TRBV28 with TRBJ2-1; D unresolved. CDR3 size: 15 residues. V dropped 7 bases and J dropped 0 bases, with 13 bases sitting between them. CDR1 and CDR2 (germline): MDHEN, SYDVKM. CDR3 nucleotides: TGTGCCAGCACCCTACGTCGGAGCTCCTACAATGAGCAGTTCTTC. It codes for CASTLRRSSYNEQFF.

CDR3 protein: CASTLENTEAFF. The CDR3 nucleotides are TGTGCCAGCACTCTGGAGAACACTGAAGCTTTCTTT. The chain couples TRBV18 to TRBJ1-1; D remains ambiguous. Deletions cut 8 bases from V and 1 base from J, with 8 bases between. The CDR3 extends over 12 amino acids. Germline loops: CDR1 KGHSH, CDR2 LQKENI.

CDR3 sequence reads: CASRRGQAQETQYF. CDR3 nucleotide sequence: TGTGCCAGCAGAAGGGGACAGGCCCAAGAGACCCAGTACTTC. The rearrangement joins TRBV5-4 to TRBJ2-5; 8 positions agree with TRBD1. The CDR3 sequence is 14 residues long. The ends lost 5 bases at V and 1 base at J; junction bases unmatched: 4. Germline V gene sequence: CDR1 SGHNT, CDR2 YYREEE (reference sequence).

This clone was seen more than once but under ten times. The CDR3 bases are TGTGCCAGCAGTGCGGCCAACTACGAGCAGTACTTC. It specifies CASSAANYEQYF. The chain is built from TRBV6-1 and TRBJ2-7; D is uncertain. The ends were cut back, 4 bases at V and 3 bases at J, with 7 bases in the middle. Germline CDR1 reads MNHNS; CDR2 reads SASEGT. CDR3 length equals 12 residues.

This sequence joins TRBV12-5 and TRBJ2-1, with D perhaps TRBD2 (5 bases). Germline CDR1 is LGHNT and CDR2 is FRNRAP. V gave up 6 bases and J gave up 0 bases, with 12 bases separating them. The CDR3 spans 15 residues. The CDR3 spells CASGPGLASYNEQFF. The CDR3 DNA reads as TGTGCTAGTGGACCCGGACTCGCCTCCTACAATGAGCAGTTCTTC. The full variable domain, in which reference TRBV12-5 and TRBJ2-1 provide the parts outside the CDR3, is DARVTQTPRHKVTEMGQEVTMRCQPILGHNTVFWYRQTMMQGLELLAYFRNRAPLDDSGMPKDRFSAEMPDATLATLKIQPSEPRDSAVYFCASGPGLASYNEQFFGPGTRLTVL.

The chain joins TRBV28 to TRBJ2-1; D possibly corresponds to TRBD1 (6 bases). In germline, CDR1 is MDHEN, CDR2 SYDVKM. CDR3 length equals 17 residues. V was cut by 3 bases and J by 5 bases, with 20 bases left in between. The CDR3 loop reads CASSFGGHAPQNNEQFF. DNA for the CDR3: TGTGCCAGCAGTTTTGGGGGCCACGCACCCCAAAACAATGAGCAGTTCTTC. The whole variable domain, filled in from reference TRBV28 and TRBJ2-1, reads DVKVTQSSRYLVKRTGEKVFLECVQDMDHENMFWYRQDPGLGLRLIYFSYDVKMKEKGDIPEGYSVSREKKERFSLILESASTNQTSMYLCASSFGGHAPQNNEQFFGPGTRLTVL.

CDR3 in amino acids: CSVTGLGDTQYF. The CDR3 nucleotides read TGCAGCGTGACAGGGTTGGGAGATACGCAGTATTTT. The chain joins TRBV29-1 to TRBJ2-3; 7 bases agree with TRBD1. The CDR3 sequence is 12 residues long. The germline V gene encodes CDR1 SQVTM and CDR2 ANQGSEA. V lost 6 bases to trimming and J lost 5 bases; unmatched junction nucleotides: 5.

The genes are TRBV27 and TRBJ1-6; 8 nucleotides line up with TRBD1. The CDR3 runs 13 residues. Germline CDR1 MNHEY, CDR2 SMNVEV (reference sequence). The ends lost 5 bases at V and 8 bases at J; junction bases unmatched: 2. This CDR3 reads CASSQGADSPLHF. The CDR3 DNA is TGTGCCAGCAGTCAGGGGGCGGATTCACCCCTCCACTTT.

The chain links TRBV28 to TRBJ1-5, with D maybe TRBD1 (5 bases). The germline V gene has CDR1 MDHEN and CDR2 SYDVKM. Trimming stripped 3 bases from V and 0 bases from J, with 9 bases between. The CDR3 covers 15 residues. The CDR3 protein is CASSLGTPSNQPQHF. CDR3 DNA: TGTGCCAGCAGTTTGGGGACGCCTAGCAATCAGCCCCAGCATTTT.

This clone was found a few times. The identical CDR3 is also encoded by other nucleotide sequences in the sample. This sequence joins TRBV19 and TRBJ1-5; the D gene is possibly TRBD1 (6 bases). This CDR3 comprises 13 residues. Germline CDR1 and CDR2: LNHDA and SQIVND (reference sequence). Trimming pared 4 bases from V and 2 bases from J, leaving 6 bases between. CDR3 residues: CASSRQGNQPQHF. CDR3 nucleotide sequence: TGTGCCAGTAGTAGACAGGGCAATCAGCCCCAGCATTTT.